These 29 T cell receptor beta chains were all obtained from the same sample, sequenced in a study of TET2 disruption in CD19-targeted CAR T cells. The treatment here: autologous CTL019 cells: CD19 CAR with 4-1BB and CD3 zeta domains. The method was immunoSEQ multiplex PCR; TCRdb's version includes in-frame clones alone and lacks a portion of them. Its table records roughly 410 clones. The source material was peripheral blood, sampled from a patient treated with CD19 CAR T cells. Receptors originate from a man in his sixties or seventies with chronic lymphocytic leukemia.

Measured by frequency, this clone is medium-sized. The observed sequence ends 3 residues before the CDR3 terminus, with the missing tail filled in from the germline J gene. J is TRBJ1-6 and V is TRBV5-5; D perhaps matches TRBD1 (6 bases). Germline V lookup: CDR1 SGHKS, CDR2 YYEKEE (reference sequence). Deletions cut 2 bases from V and 7 bases from J, with 13 bases between. This CDR3 comprises 15 residues. The sequenced CDR3 bases are TGTGCCAGCAGCTTTGGTCCAGGGGACAATTCACCC. As protein: CASSFGPGDNSP. The CDR3 in full is CASSFGPGDNSPLHF.

Judged by frequency, this clone is medium-sized. Its ends do not fully match the called genes, so a read error is possible. The read comes to an end 3 residues before the CDR3 does, leaving the germline J gene to fill in the end. V is TRBV4-2 and J is TRBJ1-2; D perhaps matches TRBD1 (6 bases). The CDR3 has 18 amino acids. From germline, CDR1 is LGHNA and CDR2 YNFKEQ. The DNA read from the CDR3 is TGCGCCAGCAGCCAAGACTCGGCACTGGGGGCTAGGAAGGATGGC. As protein: CASSQDSALGARKDG. The full CDR3 sequence reads CASSQDSALGARKDGYTF.

Judged by frequency, this clone is medium-sized. The read is 3 residues too short to cover the CDR3 end, so that end is filled in from the germline J gene. This chain connects TRBV12-3 or TRBV12-4 to TRBJ2-2; 7 bases fit TRBD2. J was trimmed by 6 bases and V by 5 bases; bases with no gene match: 3. This CDR3 contains 13 residues. The CDR3 loop reads CASSLLASGELFF. The sequenced part of the CDR3 DNA is TGTGCCAGCAGTCTACTAGCGTCCGGGGAG.

Measured by frequency, this clone is large. The read finishes 3 residues shy of the CDR3 end, and the germline J gene is used to complete it. The gene calls are TRBV19 and TRBJ1-1, with 7 bases lining up with TRBD1. The CDR3 totals 15 residues. V lost 3 bases, J lost 4 bases, and 8 bases stayed unmatched. Germline CDR1 is LNHDA and CDR2 is SQIVND (reference sequence). The part of the CDR3 DNA that was read is TGTGCCAGTAGTATGGTAGGGGGCAGGGGCACTGAA. Translation gives CASSMVGGRGTE. The whole CDR3 protein is CASSMVGGRGTEAFF.

By frequency, this clone registers medium-sized. The junction departs from germline at one end; a sequencing error may be responsible. Read sequence stops 3 residues before the CDR3 end, and the germline J gene provides the missing end. The chain couples TRBV4-2 to TRBJ2-7; 8 nucleotides match TRBD1. The CDR3 is made up of 14 amino acids. Germline values: CDR1 LGHNA, CDR2 YNFKEQ. The CDR3 loop reads CASSAYRGSYEQYF. The sequenced CDR3 bases are TGCGCCAGCAGCGCCTACAGGGGGTCTTACGAG.

This clone counts as medium-sized by frequency. The read falls 3 residues short of the CDR3 end, and the missing part is taken from the germline J gene. The chain uses TRBV2 and TRBJ1-5, with 9 bases aligning to TRBD1. Per germline, CDR1 SNHLY and CDR2 FYNNEI. The CDR3 spans 16 residues. The V and J ends lost 4 bases and 2 bases, in that order; junction bases with no gene match: 6. The CDR3 is CASSADRGVRNQPQHF. The covered CDR3 bases are TGTGCCAGCAGTGCGGACAGGGGCGTTCGCAATCAGCCC.

By frequency, this clone registers medium-sized. The sequenced fragment ends 3 residues before the CDR3 boundary, so the rest is inferred from the germline J gene. The genes are TRBV5-4 and TRBJ1-1, with D perhaps matching TRBD1 (5 bases). This CDR3 is 13 amino acids long. V shed 4 bases and J shed 6 bases, with 13 bases lying between them. Germline V gene sequence: CDR1 SGHNT, CDR2 YYREEE (reference sequence). The CDR3 DNA, read in part, is TGTGCCAGCAGCCCCGCATGGGGCTCTGAA. Amino acids: CASSPAWGSE. The whole CDR3 protein reads CASSPAWGSEAFF.

On this clone: The read terminates 3 residues ahead of where the CDR3 ends, so the germline J gene completes it. This chain joins TRBV27 and TRBJ2-7, with TRBD2 identical over 13 bases. Per germline, CDR1 MNHEY and CDR2 SMNVEV (reference sequence). V shed 6 bases, J shed 1 base, and the junction held 3 bases outside the gene matches. The CDR3 covers 15 residues. The DNA read from the CDR3 is TGTGCCAGCAGCCTGACTAGCGGGGGGTCCTACGAG. It specifies CASSLTSGGSYE. The CDR3, in full, reads CASSLTSGGSYEQYF.

In terms of frequency, this clone is medium-sized (0.01 to 0.1%). The CDR3 extends 3 residues past the end of the read, so its final part is completed from the germline J gene. The genes are TRBV3-1 (or the pseudogene TRBV3-2) and TRBJ2-7; the match to TRBD2 covers 12 bases. Germline V lookup: CDR1 LGHDT, CDR2 YNNKEL (reference sequence). With 3 bases clipped from V and 5 bases from J, the junction kept 8 bases outside the gene matches. This CDR3 is built from 16 residues. This chain's CDR3 is CASSHPTSGGLDEQYF. The sequenced part of the CDR3 DNA is TGTGCCAGCAGCCACCCAACTAGCGGGGGGTTGGACGAG.

Its frequency marks this clone as medium-sized. The read terminates 3 residues before the CDR3 end, so the remaining end is supplied by the germline J gene. The V gene is TRBV6-1, the J gene TRBJ1-2; D call uncertain. The CDR3 covers 14 residues. V lost 0 bases to trimming and J lost 3 bases, with 8 bases between them. CDR1 MNHNS and CDR2 SASEGT come from the germline V gene. CDR3 DNA, as far as it was read: TGTGCCAGCAGTGAAGCCCACAAGTACTATGGC. Its protein product is CASSEAHKYYG. The whole CDR3 sequence reads CASSEAHKYYGYTF.

This clone is classed as medium-sized by frequency. The read ends 3 residues shy of where the CDR3 ends; the end is completed using the germline J gene. The chain is built from TRBV18 and TRBJ1-5, with 9 bases that match TRBD1. The CDR3 spans 14 residues. From germline, CDR1 is KGHSH and CDR2 LQKENI. J was trimmed by 6 bases and V by 2 bases; bases with no gene match: 2. The CDR3 is CASSPGTGSQPQHF. The DNA read from the CDR3 is TGTGCCAGCTCACCAGGGACAGGGAGTCAGCCC.

Judged by frequency, this clone is medium-sized. The missing CDR3 end, 3 residues past where the read stops, is filled in from the germline J gene. The chain has TRBV7-6 and TRBJ2-2, with a possible D match to TRBD2 (6 bases). Looked up from germline, CDR1 is SGHVS and CDR2 is FNYEAQ. The ends were cut back, 11 bases at V and 5 bases at J, with 18 bases in the middle. This CDR3 spans 14 amino acids. Incomplete CDR3 DNA: TGTGCCTGCTCACCGGGCGGGGTGACCGGGGAG. Amino acids: CACSPGGVTGE. The whole CDR3 protein is CACSPGGVTGELFF.

Judged by frequency, this clone is large. Read data end 3 residues before the CDR3 end; the end is taken from the germline J gene. The chain links TRBV6-1 to TRBJ2-3; 14 bases line up with TRBD2. This CDR3 has 18 residues. CDR1 MNHNS and CDR2 SASEGT come from the germline V gene. V shed 0 bases, J shed 5 bases, and the junction held 7 bases outside the gene matches. The CDR3 protein is CASSEAGWGTSGGDTQYF. CDR3 DNA, as far as it was read: TGTGCCAGCAGTGAAGCAGGGTGGGGGACTAGCGGGGGAGATACG.

This clone is identified as medium-sized (0.01 to 0.1%) from frequency. The CDR3 end falls 3 residues outside the read, so it is completed with the germline J gene. J is TRBJ1-1 and V is TRBV19; no firm D call. CDR3 length: 16 amino acids. Germline values: CDR1 LNHDA, CDR2 SQIVND (reference sequence). V lost 0 bases to trimming and J lost 1 base, with 12 bases between them. Incomplete CDR3 DNA: TGTGCCAGTAGTATAGATTGGGCCCGTACGAACACTGAA. This codes for CASSIDWARTNTE. The full-length CDR3 reads as CASSIDWARTNTEAFF.

This clone registers medium-sized by frequency. The read terminates 3 residues before the CDR3 end, so the remaining end is supplied by the germline J gene. The rearrangement joins TRBV3-1 (or the pseudogene TRBV3-2) to TRBJ1-2, with 7 bases that match TRBD1. Germline assignment: CDR1 LGHDT and CDR2 YNNKEL (reference sequence). This CDR3 has 13 residues. CDR3 DNA, as far as it was read: TGTGCCAGCAGCCCAACAGGGGATCTCGGC. It translates to CASSPTGDLG. From start to end, the CDR3 is CASSPTGDLGYTF.

This clone shows up as medium-sized by frequency. The read gets to within 3 residues of the CDR3 end, and the germline J gene fills in the rest. The V call is TRBV19, the J call TRBJ2-7, with 13 positions matching TRBD2. The junction had 8 bases not matched to a gene; V was cut back by 6 bases and J by 0 bases. Germline assignment: CDR1 LNHDA and CDR2 SQIVND (reference sequence). The CDR3 length is 17 residues. The CDR3 is CASSPGTSGVLSYEQYF. Incomplete CDR3 DNA: TGTGCCAGTAGCCCCGGGACTAGCGGGGTCCTCTCCTACGAG.

As to this clone: The read terminates 3 residues ahead of where the CDR3 ends, so the germline J gene completes it. The V and J genes are TRBV4-2 and TRBJ1-2; 11 bases are a match to TRBD1. CDR3 size: 17 residues. Looked up from germline, CDR1 is LGHNA and CDR2 is YNFKEQ. CDR3 DNA (partial): TGTGCCAGCAGCCAAGTAGGTGGACAGGGGGCCCTCGGGGGC. This sequence encodes CASSQVGGQGALGG. The CDR3 in full is CASSQVGGQGALGGYTF.

This clone ranks as medium-sized in terms of frequency. The read ends 3 residues shy of where the CDR3 ends; the end is completed using the germline J gene. The J gene is TRBJ2-7, the V gene TRBV5-1, with a possible D match to TRBD1 (5 bases). The CDR3 is 14 amino acids. The V gene lost 4 bases and the J gene lost 3 bases, with 14 bases spanning the gap. The germline V gene encodes CDR1 SGHRS and CDR2 YFSETQ. The covered CDR3 bases are TGCGCCAGCAGCCCCGACAGAACTTACTACGAG. As protein: CASSPDRTYYE. In full, the CDR3 is CASSPDRTYYEQYF.

This clone shows up as medium-sized (0.01 to 0.1%) by frequency. The CDR3 end falls 3 residues outside the read, so it is completed with the germline J gene. The chain uses TRBV2 and TRBJ1-4; a weak D match, TRBD1 (5 bases). V shed 6 bases and J shed 5 bases, with 16 bases lying between them. Per the germline V gene, CDR1 is SNHLY and CDR2 is FYNNEI. This CDR3 has 15 amino acids. CDR3: CASSIGRGGNEKLFF. The covered CDR3 bases are TGTGCCAGCAGCATAGGGAGGGGAGGAAATGAAAAA. Using reference TRBV2 and TRBJ1-4 for the parts outside the CDR3, the full variable domain is EPEVTQTPSHQVTQMGQEVILRCVPISNHLYFYWYRQILGQKVEFLVSFYNNEISEKSEIFDDQFSVERPDGSNFTLKIRSTKLEDSAMYFCASSIGRGGNEKLFFGSGTQLSVL.

This clone is medium-sized by frequency. The read stops 3 residues short of the end of the CDR3; the missing end is completed from the germline J gene. The genes are TRBV12-3 or TRBV12-4 and TRBJ2-4; D may match TRBD1 or TRBD2 (5 bases each). This CDR3 spans 13 amino acids. V was trimmed by 10 bases and J by 0 bases, leaving 10 bases between them. Incomplete CDR3 DNA: TGTGCCATCCGAGGGGTAGCCAAAAACATT. Translated, it gives CAIRGVAKNI. The complete CDR3 sequence is CAIRGVAKNIQYF.

Considering frequency, this clone is medium-sized. The read comes to an end 3 residues before the CDR3 does, leaving the germline J gene to fill in the end. The chain uses TRBV29-1 and TRBJ1-2; D perhaps matches TRBD1 (6 bases). Germline lookup yields CDR1 SQVTM and CDR2 ANQGSEA. V shed 4 bases and J shed 4 bases, with 10 bases lying between them. The CDR3 is 12 residues long. The chain's CDR3 is CSVVGAGYGYTF. Incomplete CDR3 DNA: TGCAGCGTTGTGGGGGCGGGCTATGGC.

This clone is identified as medium-sized from frequency. The DNA ends 3 residues before the CDR3 does, and the rest of the CDR3 is filled in from the germline J gene. The chain carries TRBV20-1 and TRBJ1-6, with a weak D call TRBD1 (5 bases). Germline V gene lookup returns CDR1 DFQATT and CDR2 SNEGSKA (reference sequence). Trimming removed 1 base at V and 5 bases at J, with 21 bases between. This CDR3 has 18 residues. The chain's CDR3 is CSARVGMQGISNNSPLHF. CDR3 bases read: TGCAGTGCTAGAGTTGGGATGCAGGGAATTTCTAATAATTCACCC.

Judged by frequency, this clone is large. The missing CDR3 end, 3 residues past where the read stops, is filled in from the germline J gene. The chain has TRBV5-1 and TRBJ2-7; 11 bases line up with TRBD1. This CDR3 has 14 residues. The junction had 1 base not matched to a gene; V was cut back by 0 bases and J by 5 bases. Looked up from germline, CDR1 is SGHRS and CDR2 is YFSETQ. The CDR3: CASSLEGQGDEQYF. The part of the CDR3 DNA that was read is TGCGCCAGCAGCTTGGAGGGACAGGGGGACGAG. The full variable domain, with the rest looked up from reference TRBV5-1 and TRBJ2-7, is KAGVTQTPRYLIKTRGQQVTLSCSPISGHRSVSWYQQTPGQGLQFLFEYFSETQRNKGNFPGRFSGRQFSNSRSEMNVSTLELGDSALYLCASSLEGQGDEQYFGPGTRLTVT.

Turning to this clone: No DNA is shown, since the ends of the CDR3 on it are uncertain; the CDR3 is the one TCRdb lists. The genes are TRBV10-2 and TRBJ2-7; whether TRBD1, the table's D call, matches the DNA was not checked. The CDR3 is 12 residues long, ends included. Germline CDR1 WSHSY, CDR2 SAAADI. The CDR3 sequence: CASSGQGIEQYF.

This clone counts as medium-sized by frequency. Coverage ceases 3 residues before the CDR3 finishes, and the germline J gene fills in the end. The chain carries TRBV12-3 or TRBV12-4 and TRBJ1-3; a possible D gene is TRBD1 (6 bases). The CDR3 consists of 15 residues. Trimming removed 4 bases from V and 7 bases from J, with 17 bases in between. CDR3 bases read: TGTGCCAGCAGTTGGTCAAGGACAGTGAGTAACACC. Protein sequence: CASSWSRTVSNT. The CDR3 in full is CASSWSRTVSNTIYF.

Judged by frequency, this clone is medium-sized. Read sequence stops 3 residues before the CDR3 end, and the germline J gene provides the missing end. This chain links TRBV5-6 with TRBJ2-5; the match to TRBD2 covers 10 bases. J was trimmed by 5 bases and V by 10 bases; bases with no gene match: 11. The CDR3 is made up of 14 amino acids. CDR1 SGHDT and CDR2 YYEEEE come from the germline V gene. CDR3 amino acids: CAGSSGGASETQYF. Incomplete CDR3 DNA: TGTGCCGGGTCAAGCGGGGGGGCCAGTGAGACC.

This clone counts as medium-sized by frequency. The DNA ends 3 residues before the CDR3 does, and the rest of the CDR3 is filled in from the germline J gene. The J gene is TRBJ2-3, the V gene TRBV10-1; D is perhaps TRBD2 (6 bases). Germline V lookup: CDR1 WNHNN, CDR2 SYGVQD (reference sequence). This CDR3 is built from 16 residues. Between the trimmed V and J ends, which lost 0 bases and 2 bases, there was a span of 12 bases. The CDR3 spells CASSESSRGNTDTQYF. The sequenced part of the CDR3 DNA is TGCGCCAGCAGTGAGTCGAGTCGGGGGAACACAGATACG.

Frequency places this clone as medium-sized. The read ends 3 residues early relative to the CDR3; the germline J gene fills the gap. The chain has TRBV3-1 (or the pseudogene TRBV3-2) and TRBJ1-6; D uncertain. The CDR3 has 14 amino acids. The germline V and J ends were trimmed by 0 bases and 4 bases, with 4 bases remaining between them. The germline gives CDR1 LGHDT, CDR2 YNNKEL (reference sequence). The CDR3 loop reads CASSQDRYNSPLHF. The CDR3 DNA, read in part, is TGTGCCAGCAGCCAAGACAGATATAATTCACCC.

The covered CDR3 bases are TGTGCCAGCAGTTTACCCCCGGGACTAGCGGGGGGGCCAAATGAG. Protein sequence: CASSLPPGLAGGPNE. The full CDR3 reads CASSLPPGLAGGPNEQFF. The genes are TRBV27 and TRBJ2-1, with 16 bases fitting TRBD2. Coverage ceases 3 residues before the CDR3 finishes, and the germline J gene fills in the end. The CDR3 sequence is 18 residues long. The ends lost 2 bases at V and 7 bases at J; junction bases unmatched: 8. CDR1 and CDR2 from the germline V gene are MNHEY and SMNVEV (reference sequence).